One and the same sample provided the 25 T cell receptor beta chains below, sequenced in a study of blood T cell repertoires in COVID-19. Generated by immunoSEQ multiplex PCR, the TCRdb table keeps only in-frame clones and is missing some. Counted here are about 80,000 clones, about nine tenths occurring once; the ten biggest clones make up over 1.5%. Sample: peripheral blood. These receptors originate from a woman between 45 and 60 years old in a cohort sampled during active COVID-19.

V and J are TRBV6-5 and TRBJ2-7; 8 bases match TRBD2. CDR3 length equals 15 residues. Per the germline V gene, CDR1 is MNHEY and CDR2 is SVGAGI. The trim removed 5 bases at V and 7 bases at J, leaving 13 bases unmatched. The DNA of the CDR3 is TGTGCCAGCAGTCTTTCCATTCTAGTAGCGGGAGAGCAGTACTTC. Encoded protein: CASSLSILVAGEQYF.

This chain links TRBV3-1 (or the pseudogene TRBV3-2) with TRBJ1-1, with D perhaps TRBD1 (5 bases). Trimming cost V 0 bases and J 0 bases, with 11 bases left between them. Germline CDR1 and CDR2: LGHDT and YNNKEL (reference sequence). The CDR3 loop spans 16 amino acids. The CDR3, as DNA: TGTGCCAGCAGCCAAGAGGTCGGACACCTGAACACTGAAGCTTTCTTT. This encodes CASSQEVGHLNTEAFF.

This sequence joins TRBV5-1 and TRBJ2-3; 8 nucleotides line up with TRBD1. Germline values: CDR1 SGHRS, CDR2 YFSETQ. The CDR3 sequence is 16 residues long. The ends lost 2 bases at V and 2 bases at J; junction bases unmatched: 7. The CDR3 loop reads CASSFQGARDTDTQYF. For the CDR3, the DNA is TGCGCCAGCAGCTTTCAGGGGGCAAGGGACACAGATACGCAGTATTTT.

V gene TRBV19 combines with J gene TRBJ1-1, with D perhaps matching TRBD1 (5 bases). Between the trimmed V and J ends, which lost 0 bases and 4 bases, there was a span of 12 bases. The CDR3 has 15 amino acids. CDR1 is LNHDA, CDR2 SQIVND, per germline (reference sequence). The CDR3 DNA follows: TGTGCCAGTAGTATAGATCTTAGGGGATCCACTGAAGCTTTCTTT. It specifies CASSIDLRGSTEAFF.

The chain joins TRBV19 to TRBJ1-5, with D unclear. V was cut by 0 bases and J by 4 bases, with 10 bases left in between. CDR1 is LNHDA, CDR2 SQIVND, per germline (reference sequence). This CDR3 comprises 15 residues. This CDR3 reads CASSIEVRGNQPQHF. CDR3 sequence (DNA): TGTGCCAGTAGTATAGAGGTTCGGGGTAATCAGCCCCAGCATTTT.

The chain carries TRBV14 and TRBJ2-3; 11 bases align to TRBD1. The CDR3 covers 17 residues. Unmatched junction bases numbered 13, after V lost 4 bases and J lost 7 bases. Germline lookup yields CDR1 SGHDN and CDR2 FVKESK. The CDR3 sequence is CASSPPPGQGEWNTQYF. Written as DNA, the CDR3 is TGTGCCAGCAGCCCCCCCCCGGGACAGGGGGAATGGAATACGCAGTATTTT.

The chain uses TRBV6-6 and TRBJ2-7; D is undetermined. Per the germline V gene, CDR1 is MNHNY and CDR2 is SVGAGI (reference sequence). The CDR3 is made up of 13 amino acids. V gave up 2 bases and J gave up 7 bases, with 12 bases separating them. Here the CDR3 reads CASSYMAAKEQYF. The CDR3 nucleotides read TGTGCCAGCAGTTACATGGCAGCGAAGGAGCAGTACTTC.

The rearrangement links TRBV18 to TRBJ1-5; D is ambiguous. Per the germline V gene, CDR1 is KGHSH and CDR2 is LQKENI. The CDR3 length is 14 residues. V dropped 5 bases and J dropped 5 bases, with 13 bases sitting between them. CDR3 DNA sequence: TGTGCCAGCTCAGTGGGCAGAAGAGATCAGCCCCAGCATTTT. The encoded protein is CASSVGRRDQPQHF.

The chain has TRBV5-6 and TRBJ2-5, with D possibly being TRBD1 (6 bases). Germline assignment: CDR1 SGHDT and CDR2 YYEEEE. V lost 4 bases, J lost 4 bases, and 11 bases lay in between. This CDR3 comprises 13 residues. The CDR3 coding sequence is TGTGCCAGCAGCGAGGGGGTAGGAGAGACCCAGTACTTC. It is translated as CASSEGVGETQYF.

This chain joins TRBV18 and TRBJ1-5; perhaps TRBD1 as D (6 bases). The CDR3 runs 15 residues. V was cut by 3 bases and J by 0 bases, with 9 bases left in between. The germline gives CDR1 KGHSH, CDR2 LQKENI. The CDR3 is CASSPGQISNQPQHF. The CDR3 region has the DNA TGTGCCAGCTCACCCGGACAGATTAGCAATCAGCCCCAGCATTTT. Based on the CDR3 plus reference TRBV18 and TRBJ1-5, the full variable domain is NAGVMQNPRHLVRRRGQEARLRCSPMKGHSHVYWYRQLPEEGLKFMVYLQKENIIDESGMPKERFSAEFPKEGPSILRIQQVVRGDSAAYFCASSPGQISNQPQHFGDGTRLSIL.

The CDR3 coding sequence is TGTGCCAGCATCCTCCGGCGGGTACCGCAAGAGACCCAGTACTTC. Translated, it gives CASILRRVPQETQYF. The V gene is TRBV5-6, the J gene TRBJ2-5, with D perhaps matching TRBD2 (5 bases). The CDR3 length is 15 residues. V was pared by 6 bases and J by 2 bases, with 17 bases between. The germline V gene encodes CDR1 SGHDT and CDR2 YYEEEE.

CDR3 region: CASRSAMEETQYF. The CDR3 DNA reads TGTGCCAGCAGGTCGGCCATGGAGGAGACCCAGTACTTC. V usage is TRBV6-6 and J usage is TRBJ2-5; D is uncertain. Germline V lookup: CDR1 MNHNY, CDR2 SVGAGI (reference sequence). Trimming removed 6 bases from V and 5 bases from J, with 13 bases in between. The CDR3 length is 13 residues.

DNA for the CDR3: TGCGCCAGCAGCTTGGTCGGACTAGCGGGACACGAGCAGTACTTC. Protein product: CASSLVGLAGHEQYF. The chain links TRBV5-1 to TRBJ2-7, with TRBD2 matching 12 bases. The junction had 3 bases not matched to a gene; V was cut back by 0 bases and J by 5 bases. The CDR3 length is 15 residues. Germline lookup yields CDR1 SGHRS and CDR2 YFSETQ.

This chain joins TRBV30 and TRBJ2-7; D is ambiguous. Trimming removed 2 bases at V and 0 bases at J, with 11 bases between. CDR1 GTSNPN and CDR2 SVGIG come from the germline V gene (reference sequence). The length of the CDR3 is 14 residues. The CDR3 nucleotides are TGTGCCTGGAGTAACCTCCCGGTCTCCTACGAGCAGTACTTC. Amino acid sequence: CAWSNLPVSYEQYF.

This chain uses TRBV20-1 with TRBJ2-5; D is undetermined. V was cut by 4 bases and J by 2 bases, with 5 bases left in between. The CDR3 length is 11 residues. Germline V CDR1 and CDR2: DFQATT, SNEGSKA (reference sequence). The CDR3 spells CSATRQETQYF. The CDR3, as DNA: TGCAGTGCTACGCGGCAAGAGACCCAGTACTTC.

The chain joins TRBV11-2 to TRBJ2-1, with D hard to call. CDR3 length: 11 amino acids. The germline V gene encodes CDR1 SGHAT and CDR2 FQNNGV. Trimming removed 4 bases from V and 6 bases from J, with 4 bases in between. CDR3 nucleotides: TGTGCCAGCAGCTCAGGCAATGAGCAGTTCTTC. It encodes CASSSGNEQFF. The full variable domain, with the rest looked up from reference TRBV11-2 and TRBJ2-1, is EAGVAQSPRYKIIEKRQSVAFWCNPISGHATLYWYQQILGQGPKLLIQFQNNGVVDDSQLPKDRFSAERLKGVDSTLKIQPAKLEDSAVYLCASSSGNEQFFGPGTRLTVL.

In this sample, this clone turned up once. The CDR3 DNA sequence: TGTGCCAGCAGCTTATATAGCGGTGGAGAGACCCAGTACTTC. Its protein is CASSLYSGGETQYF. The chain combines TRBV7-9 with TRBJ2-5, with TRBD2 as a possible D gene (6 bases). Trimming left V 2 bases short and J 4 bases short, with 11 bases between. Per germline, CDR1 SEHNR and CDR2 FQNEAQ (reference sequence). The CDR3 extends over 14 amino acids.

The CDR3 protein is CASSWDNYEQYF. CDR3 sequence (DNA): TGTGCCAGCAGTTGGGACAACTACGAGCAGTACTTC. This chain connects TRBV6-6 to TRBJ2-7; a weak D match, TRBD1 (6 bases). Germline V gene lookup returns CDR1 MNHNY and CDR2 SVGAGI (reference sequence). This CDR3 comprises 12 residues. Trimming took off 4 bases at V and 3 bases at J, with 7 bases between the two ends.

V and J are TRBV3-1 (or the pseudogene TRBV3-2) and TRBJ1-2; D perhaps matches TRBD1 (5 bases). This CDR3 comprises 16 residues. Trimming stripped 2 bases from V and 3 bases from J, with 16 bases between. The germline CDR1 and CDR2 sequences are LGHDT and YNNKEL (reference sequence). CDR3 bases: TGTGCCAGCAGCCAAACGGTCAGGGCCGTGGACTATGGCTACACCTTC. Translated: CASSQTVRAVDYGYTF.

This chain connects TRBV6-5 to TRBJ1-5; D is unresolved. The V end lost 5 bases, the J end lost 1 base, and 12 bases lay between the germline ends. The CDR3 length is 15 residues. Germline-derived CDR1 and CDR2 are MNHEY and SVGAGI. The DNA for the CDR3 is TGTGCCAGCAGTCCCGAGGGAGGGAGCAATCAGCCCCAGCATTTT. As protein: CASSPEGGSNQPQHF.

The chain uses TRBV7-8 and TRBJ2-2; 7 nucleotides agree with TRBD1. The V gene end was trimmed by 2 bases and the J gene end by 6 bases; junction bases not matched to a gene: 12. The germline V gene has CDR1 SGHVS and CDR2 FQNEAQ. The CDR3 covers 17 residues. CDR3 loop: CASSLLVVGTVPGELFF. The CDR3 nucleotides are TGTGCCAGCAGCTTATTGGTCGTGGGGACAGTTCCCGGGGAGCTGTTTTTT.

The chain couples TRBV27 to TRBJ2-1; no clear D. The length of the CDR3 is 14 residues. Germline assignment: CDR1 MNHEY and CDR2 SMNVEV (reference sequence). The ends were cut back, 5 bases at V and 8 bases at J, with 16 bases in the middle. The CDR3 spells CASSPLTFNYEQFF. The CDR3 DNA reads TGTGCCAGCAGTCCCCTCACCTTCAACTATGAGCAGTTCTTC.

The chain links TRBV25-1 to TRBJ1-2, with 11 bases aligning to TRBD1. Germline-derived CDR1 and CDR2 are MGHDK and SYGVNS. V gave up 7 bases and J gave up 2 bases; unmatched junction bases: 6. There are 15 residues in the CDR3. The CDR3 coding sequence is TGTGCCAGCACCGGACAGGGGGCCCCAAACTATGGCTACACCTTC. Protein: CASTGQGAPNYGYTF.

The genes are TRBV6-5 and TRBJ1-1; the match to TRBD1 covers 8 bases. CDR3 size: 13 residues. Germline assignment: CDR1 MNHEY and CDR2 SVGAGI. V was clipped by 6 bases and J by 4 bases; unmatched bases: 4. Written as DNA, the CDR3 is TGTGCCAGCAGAGGACAGGGAGCCACTGAAGCTTTCTTT. This codes for CASRGQGATEAFF.

The rearrangement joins TRBV3-1 (or the pseudogene TRBV3-2) to TRBJ1-2, with D maybe TRBD1 (5 bases). The CDR3 consists of 15 residues. CDR1 LGHDT and CDR2 YNNKEL come from the germline V gene (reference sequence). The germline V and J ends were trimmed by 1 base and 4 bases, with 13 bases remaining between them. In nucleotides, the CDR3 is TGTGCCAGCAGCCAAGTTACAGGCGGGAGCTATGGCTACACCTTC. Translated, it gives CASSQVTGGSYGYTF.